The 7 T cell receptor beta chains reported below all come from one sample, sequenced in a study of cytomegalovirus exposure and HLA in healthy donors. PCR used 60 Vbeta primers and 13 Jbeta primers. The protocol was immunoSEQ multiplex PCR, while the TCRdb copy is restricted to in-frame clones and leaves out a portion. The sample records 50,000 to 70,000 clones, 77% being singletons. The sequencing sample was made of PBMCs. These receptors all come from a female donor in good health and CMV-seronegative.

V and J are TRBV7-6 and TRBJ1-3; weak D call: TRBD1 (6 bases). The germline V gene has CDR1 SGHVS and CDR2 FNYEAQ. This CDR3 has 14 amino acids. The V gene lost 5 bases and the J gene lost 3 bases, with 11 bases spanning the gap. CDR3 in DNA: TGTGCCAGCAGCAGGACGGACAGTGGAAACACCATATATTTT. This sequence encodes CASSRTDSGNTIYF.

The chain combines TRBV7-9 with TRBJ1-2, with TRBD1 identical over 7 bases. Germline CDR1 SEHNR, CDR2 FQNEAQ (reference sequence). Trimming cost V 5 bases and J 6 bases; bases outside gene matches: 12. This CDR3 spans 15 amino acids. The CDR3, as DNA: TGTGCCAGCAGCGTATCAAAGGGGGCTTATGATGGCTACACCTTC. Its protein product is CASSVSKGAYDGYTF.

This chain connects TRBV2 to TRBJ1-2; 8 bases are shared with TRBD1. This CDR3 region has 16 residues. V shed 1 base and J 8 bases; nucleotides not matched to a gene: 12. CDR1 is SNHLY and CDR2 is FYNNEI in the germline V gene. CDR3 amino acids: CASSEDGQGSFHGYTF. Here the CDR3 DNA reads TGTGCCAGCAGTGAAGACGGACAGGGTAGTTTTCACGGCTACACCTTC.

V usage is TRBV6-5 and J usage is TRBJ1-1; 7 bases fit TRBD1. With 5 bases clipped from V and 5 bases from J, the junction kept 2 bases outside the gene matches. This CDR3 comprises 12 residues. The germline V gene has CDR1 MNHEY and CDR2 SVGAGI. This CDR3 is CASSKQGTEAFF. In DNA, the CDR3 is TGTGCCAGCAGTAAACAGGGGACTGAAGCTTTCTTT.

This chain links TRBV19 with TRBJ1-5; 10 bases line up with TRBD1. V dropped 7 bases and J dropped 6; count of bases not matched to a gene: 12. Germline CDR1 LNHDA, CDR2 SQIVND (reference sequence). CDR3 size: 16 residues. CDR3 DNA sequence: TGTGCCAGTAAGGGCCAGGGACAGGGGTCTCGTCAGCCCCAGCATTTT. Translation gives CASKGQGQGSRQPQHF.

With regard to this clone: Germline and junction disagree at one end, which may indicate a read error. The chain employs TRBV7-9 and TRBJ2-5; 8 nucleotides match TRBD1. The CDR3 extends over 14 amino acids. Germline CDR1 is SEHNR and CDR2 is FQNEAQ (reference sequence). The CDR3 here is CASSPWTGKEAQYF. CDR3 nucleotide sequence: TGTGCCAGCAGCCCCTGGACAGGGAAAGAGGCCCAGTACTTC. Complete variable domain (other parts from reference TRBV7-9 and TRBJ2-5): DTGVSQNPRHKITKRGQNVTFRCDPISEHNRLYWYRQTLGQGPEFLTYFQNEAQLEKSRLLSDRFSAERPKGSFSTLEIQRTEQGDSAMYLCASSPWTGKEAQYFGPGTRLLVL.

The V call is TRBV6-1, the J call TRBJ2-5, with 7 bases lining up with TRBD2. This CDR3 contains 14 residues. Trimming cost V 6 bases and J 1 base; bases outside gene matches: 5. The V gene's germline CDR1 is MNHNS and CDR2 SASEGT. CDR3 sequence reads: CASSLGGIQETQYF. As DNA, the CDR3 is TGTGCCAGCAGCCTGGGAGGGATCCAAGAGACCCAGTACTTC.